This T cell receptor (beta chain) derives from a study of blood T cell repertoires in COVID-19. In the study overall: Italy, Spain and the United States were the sources of the convalescent and acute COVID-19 samples. T cells, B-cell-depleted T cells, or PBMCs supplied cDNA or gDNA.

In the original workflow: Amplified reference gene primers provided the basis for estimating nucleated cell counts. TCRdb's copy holds only in-frame clones and misses some; the assay was immunoSEQ multiplex PCR. V and J calls and clone size are given by that table; D and trimming were obtained from the DNA. The data hold about 66,000 clones, with approximately 88% observed a single time. The CDR3 loop spans 15 amino acids. Germline V gene lookup returns CDR1 MNHEY and CDR2 SMNVEV (reference sequence). The ends were cut back, 0 bases at V and 3 bases at J, with 12 bases in the middle. This TCR came from a woman aged 70-85 years with acute or convalescent COVID-19. The rearrangement joins TRBV27 to TRBJ2-7; weak D call: TRBD2 (6 bases). The sequenced sample was peripheral blood. DNA of the CDR3: TGTGCCAGCAGTTTATCGGAGGGGACCTACTACGAGCAGTACTTC. This sequence encodes CASSLSEGTYYEQYF.